The T cell receptor (beta chain) described here comes from a study of low-dose radiotherapy and immunotherapy resistance in tumors. Looking at the study overall: Cohort 2, a group dosed every two weeks at 1 Gy per fraction, received 13 Gy in total over 26 weeks. Every two weeks, cyclophosphamide 200 mg/m2 was infused one day before radiation plus immunotherapy.

The time point here: before trial treatment. The therapy administered to donors comprised nivolumab, ipilimumab, aspirin, low-dose cyclophosphamide and low-dose radiotherapy. Those eligible were patients bearing advanced solid tumors lacking tumor-infiltrating lymphocytes. This clonotype was detected once. TRAV- and TRBV-specific primers, spanning alpha and beta chains, primed first-strand cDNA. The PCR that amplified TCRs ran for 20 to 25 cycles, relying on a constant-region primer and a V-primer adapter. In TCRdb, the reads were re-called with MiXCR into one record per CDR3 protein. The repertoire holds about 39,000 distinct CDR3 sequences, with 31% as singletons. The germline V gene encodes CDR1 MNHNY and CDR2 SVGAGI (reference sequence). CDR3 size: 13 residues. The V end lost 2 bases, the J end lost 6 bases, and 11 bases lay between the germline ends.

This material consisted of PBMCs, taken before treatment. This rearrangement joins TRBV6-6 to TRBJ2-7, with D unclear. The TCR originated in a male donor with gallbladder cancer. The CDR3 region is CASSYPRTVEQYF. The CDR3 nucleotides are TGTGCCAGCAGTTACCCCAGGACCGTCGAGCAGTACTTC.